Listed here are 15 T cell receptor beta chains from one sample, sequenced in a study of molecular identifiers for immune sequencing clone quantification. TCRdb reprocessed the PCR reads with MiXCR, giving one entry per CDR3 protein. The data show 40,000 or so distinct CDR3 sequences, roughly 19% seen once. The sequenced material came from naive CD8+ T cells from blood, with Jurkat cell RNA spiked in. Subset in this sample: FACS-sorted CD8+CD4-CCR7+CD45RA+ naive T cells. The receptors originated from a human donor in good health. Some libraries in this study had Jurkat cell RNA spiked in.

The table lists this clonotype with many counts. The chain is built from TRBV7-9 and TRBJ2-7; 10 nucleotides agree with TRBD1. This CDR3 spans 15 amino acids. V lost 5 bases, J lost 6 bases, and 10 bases stayed unmatched. The germline CDR1 and CDR2 sequences are SEHNR and FQNEAQ (reference sequence). The CDR3 spells CASSPGTGVLVEQYF. Here the CDR3 DNA reads TGTGCCAGCAGCCCCGGGACAGGGGTTTTGGTCGAGCAGTACTTC.

This clonotype appeared many times. The J gene is TRBJ2-7, the V gene TRBV15; D is undetermined. The germline V gene encodes CDR1 LNHNV and CDR2 YYDKDF (reference sequence). V lost 3 bases and J lost 6, with 9 bases in between. CDR3 length equals 12 residues. The CDR3, as DNA: TGTGCCACCAGCAGGGAAGGTGGCGAGCAGTACTTC. This codes for CATSREGGEQYF.

This clonotype was observed at least ten times. The gene calls are TRBV29-1 and TRBJ2-3; 11 positions agree with TRBD2. Germline CDR1 SQVTM, CDR2 ANQGSEA. This CDR3 is built from 13 residues. J was trimmed by 6 bases and V by 7 bases; bases with no gene match: 6. CDR3 sequence reads: CSGTSGSEDTQYF. CDR3 DNA: TGCAGCGGGACTAGCGGGTCGGAGGATACGCAGTATTTT.

A remark on this clonotype: A much larger clone is a single base away; this may be a read error. V usage is TRBV19 and J usage is TRBJ1-1, with D possibly TRBD1 on 5 matching bases. Germline V gene lookup returns CDR1 LNHDA and CDR2 SQIVND (reference sequence). Trimming cost V 4 bases and J 2 bases, with 8 bases left between them. The CDR3 length is 13 residues. The CDR3 region is CASSKGLNTEAFF. DNA for the CDR3: TGTGCCAGTAGTAAGGGACTTAACACTGAAGCTTTCTTT.

Ten or more counts support this clonotype. The V call is TRBV20-1, the J call TRBJ2-2, with a weak D call TRBD2 (5 bases). Trimming took off 3 bases at V and 0 bases at J, with 8 bases between the two ends. Germline V CDR1 and CDR2: DFQATT, SNEGSKA (reference sequence). The CDR3 runs 14 residues. The CDR3 sequence: CSARRDPNTGELFF. In nucleotides, the CDR3 is TGCAGTGCTAGGAGGGATCCGAACACCGGGGAGCTGTTTTTT.

This clonotype was picked up many times. The chain has TRBV5-4 and TRBJ1-1; no firm D call. CDR3 length: 15 residues. V lost 2 bases, J lost 0 bases, and 11 bases lay in between. CDR1 is SGHNT, CDR2 YYREEE, per germline (reference sequence). Here the CDR3 reads CASSLATTMNTEAFF. For the CDR3, the DNA is TGTGCCAGCAGCTTAGCGACAACCATGAACACTGAAGCTTTCTTT.

This clonotype has at least ten counts. V gene TRBV7-2 combines with J gene TRBJ1-5; D not certain. The V gene's germline CDR1 is SGHTA and CDR2 FQGNSA. V lost 1 base, J lost 7 bases, and 8 bases lay in between. This CDR3 contains 13 residues. The CDR3 DNA sequence: TGTGCCAGCAGCTTAGTCGGAGGGCAGCCCCAGCATTTT. As protein: CASSLVGGQPQHF.

Remarks on this clonotype: It may be a read error: a sequence one base away is much more abundant. The chain combines TRBV9 with TRBJ1-1; 10 bases align to TRBD1. CDR3 length: 13 amino acids. The germline CDR1 and CDR2 sequences are SGDLS and YYNGEE. The CDR3 nucleotides read TGTACCAGCGGCGTGACAGGGGGCTCTGAAGCTTTCTTT. This encodes CTSGVTGGSEAFF.

A word on this clonotype: A read error may be the cause here, since a much bigger clone is one base away. The rearrangement uses TRBV27 and TRBJ1-1; D might be TRBD1 (6 bases). The length of the CDR3 is 14 residues. V dropped 5 bases and J dropped 1 base, with 11 bases sitting between them. CDR1 is MNHEY, CDR2 SMNVEV, per germline (reference sequence). The CDR3 sequence: CASSPIQGNTEAFF. The CDR3 bases are TGTGCCAGCAGTCCTATACAGGGGAACACTGAAGCTTTCTTT.

This clonotype has ten or more counts. The chain joins TRBV23-1 to TRBJ2-7; D uncertain. TRBV23-1 falls under the ORF class, with uncertain function. Trimming shortened V by 4 bases and J by 0 bases, and 13 bases separated the two germline ends. CDR3 length: 15 residues. The CDR3 sequence is CASSPTPGPSYEQYF. Here the CDR3 DNA reads TGCGCCAGCAGTCCAACGCCTGGGCCCTCCTACGAGCAGTACTTC.

As concerns this clonotype: Since a much larger clone is just one base distant, this may be a read error. Since the CDR3 does not end with the conserved phenylalanine or tryptophan, this likely comes from a read error. The chain combines TRBV13 with TRBJ1-2, with 7 nucleotides matching TRBD1. The CDR3 totals 13 residues. After removal of 0 bases from V and 8 bases from J, the junction contained 3 bases not matched to a gene. Looked up from germline, CDR1 is PRHDT and CDR2 is FYEKMQ (reference sequence). The CDR3 loop is CASSLGTGQGYTI. In DNA, the CDR3 is TGTGCCAGCAGCTTAGGCACGGGACAGGGCTACACCATC.

This clonotype was seen ten or more times. The chain joins TRBV4-1 to TRBJ2-3, with 10 bases lining up with TRBD2. J was trimmed by 5 bases and V by 5 bases; bases with no gene match: 7. Germline loops: CDR1 MGHRA, CDR2 YSYEKL. There are 15 residues in the CDR3. The CDR3, as DNA: TGCGCCAGCAGCACGCTAGCGGGAGTCAGAGATACGCAGTATTTT. Amino acids: CASSTLAGVRDTQYF.

Comment on this clonotype: A much bigger clone sits one base away, suggesting this may be a read error. The gene calls are TRBV9 and TRBJ2-7, with D perhaps TRBD1 (5 bases). The germline gives CDR1 SGDLS, CDR2 YYNGEE. This CDR3 has 14 amino acids. CDR3 in DNA: TGTGCCTGCAGCGTAGGTGGGGCTACGTTTGAGCAGTACTTC. This sequence encodes CACSVGGATFEQYF.

This clonotype was seen at least ten times. The rearrangement uses TRBV20-1 and TRBJ1-5; TRBD1 matches 8 bases. V shed 1 base and J 4 bases; nucleotides not matched to a gene: 3. The CDR3 totals 14 residues. Per germline, CDR1 DFQATT and CDR2 SNEGSKA (reference sequence). Here the CDR3 reads CSARGTGLNQPQHF. The CDR3 DNA reads TGCAGTGCTAGAGGGACAGGGCTGAATCAGCCCCAGCATTTT.

The sample holds many counts of this clonotype. The genes are TRBV4-2 and TRBJ2-7, with TRBD2 matching over 7 bases. The V gene's germline CDR1 is LGHNA and CDR2 YNFKEQ. This CDR3 spans 15 amino acids. The V gene end was trimmed by 0 bases and the J gene end by 6 bases; junction bases not matched to a gene: 8. CDR3 region: CASSQDRTGGGEQYF. CDR3 in DNA: TGTGCCAGCAGCCAAGATCGAACGGGAGGAGGCGAGCAGTACTTC.